The present T cell receptor beta chain was sequenced within a study of T cell responses to AZD1222 COVID-19 vaccine. Across the whole study: Some second doses came at about 4 weeks and others at about 12 weeks; these were pooled.

In regard to this clone: The antigen remains undetermined.

The study's findings and limits: At baseline, seropositivity was found in only six or seven AZD1222 recipients.

Assay used: immunoSEQ multiplex PCR; TCRdb lists only in-frame clones, some missing. The sample gives over 120,000 clones, roughly nine tenths of which show up once; 1.6% is in the top ten. CDR1 MDHEN and CDR2 SYDVKM come from the germline V gene. The CDR3 contains 15 residues. V was shortened by 5 bases and J by 8 bases, with 18 bases between the two germline ends. This TCR came from an adult in good health. The material sequenced was peripheral blood, taken on day 0 of AZD1222 vaccination. The rearrangement joins TRBV28 to TRBJ1-4, with D possibly TRBD1 on 5 matching bases. This CDR3 is CASSPQGSASEKLFF. The CDR3 DNA reads as TGTGCCAGCAGTCCCCAGGGCTCGGCTTCGGAAAAACTGTTTTTT.